The rows below give T cell receptor beta chains drawn from one sample of a study of blood T cell repertoires in COVID-19. Measured with immunoSEQ multiplex PCR; TCRdb has only the in-frame clones, and not every one. The data hold about 180,000 clones, with roughly three quarters observed a single time. The sample consisted of peripheral blood. Source of these receptors: a woman older than 75 with COVID-19, enrolled during active disease. Each CDR3 is given with its conserved first and last residue. Fields, in order: D gene, J gene, V gene, clone size, CDR3 DNA, CDR3 protein. A D gene is named only where the DNA matches it firmly. Clone sizes are given selectively: once, few, many, or a class where the clone is expanded.

D gene: TRBD1
J gene: TRBJ1-5
V gene: TRBV28
clone size: .
CDR3 DNA: TGTGCCAGCAGTCCGGACAGGGGCTATCAGCCCCAGCATTTT
CDR3 protein: CASSPDRGYQPQHF

D gene: .
J gene: TRBJ2-4
V gene: TRBV20-1
clone size: .
CDR3 DNA: TGCAGTGCTAGTATATGGCAGGGTAAGGAGCAGTACTTC
CDR3 protein: CSASIWQGKEQYF

D gene: .
J gene: TRBJ2-7
V gene: TRBV5-1
clone size: once
CDR3 DNA: TGCGCCAGCAGCTTTTTCCTCAACAGGTTCCACGAGCAGTACTTC
CDR3 protein: CASSFFLNRFHEQYF

D gene: .
J gene: TRBJ2-7
V gene: TRBV5-5
clone size: .
CDR3 DNA: TGTGCCAGCAGCTGGGCAGGGTACTACGAGCAGTACTTC
CDR3 protein: CASSWAGYYEQYF

D gene: .
J gene: TRBJ2-2
V gene: TRBV6-2/TRBV6-3
clone size: .
CDR3 DNA: TGTGCCAGCAGTTATGGGTCAGGGCTGTTTTTT
CDR3 protein: CASSYGSGLFF

D gene: TRBD1
J gene: TRBJ1-1
V gene: TRBV5-1
clone size: .
CDR3 DNA: TGCGCCAGCAGCGTGACAGGGGGTGGCACTGAAGCTTTCTTT
CDR3 protein: CASSVTGGGTEAFF

D gene: .
J gene: TRBJ2-1
V gene: TRBV11-3
clone size: .
CDR3 DNA: TGTGCCAGCAGCTTAGATCAATTTAATGAGCAGTTCTTC
CDR3 protein: CASSLDQFNEQFF

D gene: TRBD2
J gene: TRBJ2-1
V gene: TRBV18
clone size: .
CDR3 DNA: TGTGCCAGCTCACCATTGACTAGCGGGGGGGCTGGCTACAATGAGCAGTTCTTC
CDR3 protein: CASSPLTSGGAGYNEQFF

D gene: TRBD2
J gene: TRBJ2-1
V gene: TRBV13
clone size: .
CDR3 DNA: TGTGCCAGCTCCCTCGGACTAGCGGGATACAATGAGCAGTTCTTC
CDR3 protein: CASSLGLAGYNEQFF

D gene: .
J gene: TRBJ2-7
V gene: TRBV18
clone size: .
CDR3 DNA: TGTGCCAGCTCTCAGATGCTAGCGATTAGGGACGAGCAGTACTTC
CDR3 protein: CASSQMLAIRDEQYF

D gene: TRBD1
J gene: TRBJ1-5
V gene: TRBV19
clone size: few
CDR3 DNA: TGTGCCAGTAGTATAGGACAGGGGAGGGTTTCGGGCAATCAGCCCCAGCATTTT
CDR3 protein: CASSIGQGRVSGNQPQHF

D gene: TRBD1
J gene: TRBJ2-7
V gene: TRBV18
clone size: .
CDR3 DNA: TGTGCCAGCTCTCACCGGGACAGGGGGCTCGAGCAGTACTTC
CDR3 protein: CASSHRDRGLEQYF

D gene: .
J gene: TRBJ2-3
V gene: TRBV2
clone size: once
CDR3 DNA: TGTGCCAGCAGTTGGACTACTTCAGATACGCAGTATTTT
CDR3 protein: CASSWTTSDTQYF

D gene: .
J gene: TRBJ1-1
V gene: TRBV15
clone size: .
CDR3 DNA: TGTGCCACCAGCAGAGTGGCGGGGGAGGCTGAAGCTTTCTTT
CDR3 protein: CATSRVAGEAEAFF

D gene: TRBD2
J gene: TRBJ2-3
V gene: TRBV7-3
clone size: .
CDR3 DNA: TGTGCCAGCAGCTTAGCAGGAGCGGGGGGGCCCGCAGATACGCAGTATTTT
CDR3 protein: CASSLAGAGGPADTQYF

D gene: TRBD2
J gene: TRBJ2-5
V gene: TRBV7-3
clone size: .
CDR3 DNA: TGTGCCAGCAGCTTTGGCGGCCGGGGGGTAGAGACCCAGTACTTC
CDR3 protein: CASSFGGRGVETQYF

D gene: .
J gene: TRBJ2-3
V gene: TRBV28
clone size: .
CDR3 DNA: TGTGCCAGCAGTTTATCAACTAGCACAGATACGCAGTATTTT
CDR3 protein: CASSLSTSTDTQYF

D gene: .
J gene: TRBJ2-7
V gene: TRBV5-1
clone size: few
CDR3 DNA: TGCGCCAGCAGCTTTCGGGGGACCTACGAGCAGTACTTC
CDR3 protein: CASSFRGTYEQYF

D gene: .
J gene: TRBJ1-6
V gene: TRBV30
clone size: .
CDR3 DNA: TGTGCCTGGAGAAGCGGTACTATCTATAATTCACCCCTCCACTTT
CDR3 protein: CAWRSGTIYNSPLHF

D gene: TRBD1
J gene: TRBJ1-2
V gene: TRBV4-1
clone size: once
CDR3 DNA: TGCGCCAGCAGCCGGACAGGGGCTAACTATGGCTACACCTTC
CDR3 protein: CASSRTGANYGYTF

D gene: TRBD1
J gene: TRBJ1-6
V gene: TRBV28
clone size: few
CDR3 DNA: TGTGCCAGCAGTCTTCCGGGACAGGGATATAATTCACCCCTCCACTTT
CDR3 protein: CASSLPGQGYNSPLHF

D gene: .
J gene: TRBJ2-6
V gene: TRBV24-1
clone size: .
CDR3 DNA: TGTGCCACCCAGAGGCCGGGGGCCAACGTCCTGACTTTC
CDR3 protein: CATQRPGANVLTF

D gene: TRBD2
J gene: TRBJ2-2
V gene: TRBV18
clone size: .
CDR3 DNA: TGTGCCAGCTCCCTTACTAGCGGACAGAACACCGGGGAGCTGTTTTTT
CDR3 protein: CASSLTSGQNTGELFF

D gene: TRBD1
J gene: TRBJ1-2
V gene: TRBV6-5
clone size: .
CDR3 DNA: TGTGCCAGCAGTCCATGGACAGGGGGCAACTATGGCTACACCTTC
CDR3 protein: CASSPWTGGNYGYTF

D gene: TRBD2
J gene: TRBJ2-1
V gene: TRBV11-2
clone size: .
CDR3 DNA: TGTGCCAGCAGCTTAGACGGACTAGCGGGAGCACATGAGCAGTTCTTC
CDR3 protein: CASSLDGLAGAHEQFF

D gene: .
J gene: TRBJ1-5
V gene: TRBV6-1
clone size: .
CDR3 DNA: TGTGCCAGCAGTGAATATTGGACAGCTAATCAGCCCCAGCATTTT
CDR3 protein: CASSEYWTANQPQHF

D gene: TRBD1
J gene: TRBJ2-3
V gene: TRBV19
clone size: .
CDR3 DNA: TGTGCCAGTAGTACTACCGGGACAGGGGATACGCAGTATTTT
CDR3 protein: CASSTTGTGDTQYF

D gene: TRBD1
J gene: TRBJ2-5
V gene: TRBV24-1
clone size: .
CDR3 DNA: TGTGCCACCAGTGTCCGGACAGGGGGATACCAAGAGACCCAGTACTTC
CDR3 protein: CATSVRTGGYQETQYF

D gene: TRBD1
J gene: TRBJ1-1
V gene: TRBV30
clone size: .
CDR3 DNA: TGTGCCTGGACCGAGGGGGCGGGTGAAGCTTTCTTT
CDR3 protein: CAWTEGAGEAFF

D gene: .
J gene: TRBJ2-3
V gene: TRBV9
clone size: few
CDR3 DNA: TGTGCCAGCAGCGTTCAACAGGGATTGGCAGATACGCAGTATTTT
CDR3 protein: CASSVQQGLADTQYF

D gene: TRBD2
J gene: TRBJ2-3
V gene: TRBV7-8
clone size: .
CDR3 DNA: TGTGCCAGCAGCTTTAGCGGGAGCACAGATACGCAGTATTTT
CDR3 protein: CASSFSGSTDTQYF

D gene: .
J gene: TRBJ2-7
V gene: TRBV5-6
clone size: .
CDR3 DNA: TGTGCCAGCAGCTTCCGGGCGGGGGCTCGGGAGCAGTACTTC
CDR3 protein: CASSFRAGAREQYF

D gene: TRBD1
J gene: TRBJ1-2
V gene: TRBV6-6
clone size: .
CDR3 DNA: TGTGCCAGCAGTTACTTGGGACAGGGAGATGGAGGCTACACCTTC
CDR3 protein: CASSYLGQGDGGYTF

D gene: .
J gene: TRBJ2-7
V gene: TRBV10-3
clone size: .
CDR3 DNA: TGTGCCATCAGTGAGTCCCCGGACACCACGTCAGAGTACTTC
CDR3 protein: CAISESPDTTSEYF

D gene: .
J gene: TRBJ2-7
V gene: TRBV20-1
clone size: .
CDR3 DNA: TGCAGTGCTAGTAGAATTCCCAGCTCCTACGAGCAGTACTTC
CDR3 protein: CSASRIPSSYEQYF

D gene: .
J gene: TRBJ2-7
V gene: TRBV5-1
clone size: .
CDR3 DNA: TGCGCCAGCAGCTTGGACTTCGCGCGGTTTTACGAGCAGTACTTC
CDR3 protein: CASSLDFARFYEQYF

D gene: .
J gene: TRBJ2-7
V gene: TRBV4-1
clone size: .
CDR3 DNA: TGCGCCAGCAGCCGCGTCGGGTTGAGCAACTCCTACGAGCAGTACTTC
CDR3 protein: CASSRVGLSNSYEQYF

D gene: TRBD2
J gene: TRBJ2-2
V gene: TRBV5-4
clone size: .
CDR3 DNA: TGTGCCAGCAGCCCCTGGACTAGCGGTACCGGGGAGCTGTTTTTT
CDR3 protein: CASSPWTSGTGELFF

D gene: TRBD1
J gene: TRBJ1-5
V gene: TRBV7-2
clone size: .
CDR3 DNA: TGTGCCAGCAGCTTAAGGGGGACAGGGCTCAATCAGCCCCAGCATTTT
CDR3 protein: CASSLRGTGLNQPQHF

D gene: .
J gene: TRBJ2-1
V gene: TRBV3-1/TRBV3-2
clone size: .
CDR3 DNA: TGTGCCAGCAGCCGCCTGGACAGTGATGAGCAGTTCTTC
CDR3 protein: CASSRLDSDEQFF

D gene: .
J gene: TRBJ1-3
V gene: TRBV5-4
clone size: .
CDR3 DNA: TGTGCCAGCAGCCCGGGGGGGGTCTCTGGAAACACCATATATTTT
CDR3 protein: CASSPGGVSGNTIYF

D gene: .
J gene: TRBJ1-5
V gene: TRBV24-1
clone size: .
CDR3 DNA: TGTGCCACCGAGAAAACAGGATTGAATCAGCCCCAGCATTTT
CDR3 protein: CATEKTGLNQPQHF

D gene: .
J gene: TRBJ1-5
V gene: TRBV19
clone size: .
CDR3 DNA: TGTGCCAGTAGCCGACAGCTCAATCAGCCCCAGCATTTT
CDR3 protein: CASSRQLNQPQHF

D gene: .
J gene: TRBJ2-7
V gene: TRBV25-1
clone size: .
CDR3 DNA: TGTGCCAGCAGTGAATCTGAGGGATGGGGCTACGAGCAGTACTTC
CDR3 protein: CASSESEGWGYEQYF

D gene: TRBD2
J gene: TRBJ2-1
V gene: TRBV7-9
clone size: .
CDR3 DNA: TGTGCCAGCAGCCGAGCGGGAGACAGGAATGAGCAGTTCTTC
CDR3 protein: CASSRAGDRNEQFF

D gene: .
J gene: TRBJ1-4
V gene: TRBV6-5
clone size: once
CDR3 DNA: TGTGCCAGCAGGCGGTCAAATGAAAAACTGTTTTTT
CDR3 protein: CASRRSNEKLFF